This T cell receptor (beta chain) was sequenced during a study of beta chain features in type 1 diabetes. Every single donor gave one heparinised blood draw, and these averaged approximately 110 mL. A sort by CD45RO/CCR7/CD25/CD127/CD95/CD27 yielded CD4+ naive, central memory, regulatory and stem cell-like memory cells. Only a few counts were recorded for this clone. Its antigen is unidentified. Study observations and caveats: People with Type 1 diabetes carried modestly yet significantly shorter TCRB CDR3s in all four CD4+ subsets.

The study reverse transcribed the entire isolated RNA, so it sequenced expressed TCRB transcripts. Using immunoSEQ multiplex PCR, the repertoire was profiled, and TCRdb retains in-frame clones only, with some absent. The sample records about 170,000 clones, approximately 8% being singletons. Germline-derived CDR1 and CDR2 are GTSNPN and SVGIG (reference sequence). Trimming removed 0 bases at V and 14 bases at J, with 11 bases between. This CDR3 region has 11 residues. The clonotype originates from a man between 18 and 29 years old with type 1 diabetes. Sequences were obtained from central memory CD4+ T cells from blood. The V call is TRBV30, the J call TRBJ2-1; D may be TRBD2 (5 bases). The DNA of the CDR3 is TGTGCCTGGAGTGTCGGACGGCGGGAGTTCTTC. It is translated as CAWSVGRREFF. Combining the CDR3 with reference TRBV30 and TRBJ2-1 gives the whole variable domain SQTIHQWPATLVQPVGSPLSLECTVEGTSNPNLYWYRQAAGRGLQLLFYSVGIGQISSEVPQNLSASRPQDRQFILSSKKLLLSDSGFYLCAWSVGRREFFGPGTRLTVL.